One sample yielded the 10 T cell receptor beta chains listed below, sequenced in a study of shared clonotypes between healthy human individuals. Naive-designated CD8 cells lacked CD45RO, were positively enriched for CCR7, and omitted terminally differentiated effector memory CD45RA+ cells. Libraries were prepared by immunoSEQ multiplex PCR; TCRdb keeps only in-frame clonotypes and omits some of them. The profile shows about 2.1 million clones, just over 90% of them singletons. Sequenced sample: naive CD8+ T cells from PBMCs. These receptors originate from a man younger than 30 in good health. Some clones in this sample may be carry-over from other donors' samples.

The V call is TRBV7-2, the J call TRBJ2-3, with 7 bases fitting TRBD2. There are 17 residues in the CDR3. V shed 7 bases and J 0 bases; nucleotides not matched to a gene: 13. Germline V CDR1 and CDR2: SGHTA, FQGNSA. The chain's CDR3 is CASTVTRLAVSTDTQYF. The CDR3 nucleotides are TGTGCCAGCACGGTGACGAGGCTAGCGGTTAGCACAGATACGCAGTATTTT.

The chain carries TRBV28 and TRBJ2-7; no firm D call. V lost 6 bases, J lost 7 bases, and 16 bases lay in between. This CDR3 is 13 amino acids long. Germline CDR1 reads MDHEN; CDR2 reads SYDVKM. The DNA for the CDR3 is TGTGCCAGCAGCTTTAGGACCCTGGGGGAGCAGTACTTC. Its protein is CASSFRTLGEQYF.

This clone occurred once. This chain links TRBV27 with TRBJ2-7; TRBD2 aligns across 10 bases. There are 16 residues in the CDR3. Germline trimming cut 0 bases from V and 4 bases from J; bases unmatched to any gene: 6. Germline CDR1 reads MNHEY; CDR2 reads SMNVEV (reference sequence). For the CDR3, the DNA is TGTGCCAGCAGTTTATCGATGGGACTAGCGATTTACGAGCAGTACTTC. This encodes CASSLSMGLAIYEQYF.

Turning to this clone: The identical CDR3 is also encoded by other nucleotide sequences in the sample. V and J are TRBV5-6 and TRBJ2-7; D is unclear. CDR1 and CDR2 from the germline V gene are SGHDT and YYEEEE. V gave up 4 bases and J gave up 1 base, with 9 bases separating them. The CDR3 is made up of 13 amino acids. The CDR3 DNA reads TGTGCCAGCAGCCTCAGGAGATCCTACGAGCAGTACTTC. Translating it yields CASSLRRSYEQYF.

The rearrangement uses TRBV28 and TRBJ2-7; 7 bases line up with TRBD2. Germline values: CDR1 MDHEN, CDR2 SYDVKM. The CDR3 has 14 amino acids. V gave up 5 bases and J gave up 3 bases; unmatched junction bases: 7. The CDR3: CASSGLGRDYEQYF. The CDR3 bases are TGTGCCAGCAGTGGACTAGGCCGGGACTACGAGCAGTACTTC.

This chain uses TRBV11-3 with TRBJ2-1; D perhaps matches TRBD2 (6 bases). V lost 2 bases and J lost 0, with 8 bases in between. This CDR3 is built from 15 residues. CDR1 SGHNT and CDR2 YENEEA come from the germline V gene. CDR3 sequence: CASSLYGSSYNEQFF. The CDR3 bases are TGTGCCAGCAGCTTATACGGGAGCTCCTACAATGAGCAGTTCTTC.

CDR3 bases: TGCGCCAGCAGCCAACTTATCCTAGCGGGAGGGCGTGATGAGCAGTTCTTC. It translates to CASSQLILAGGRDEQFF. The V gene is TRBV4-1, the J gene TRBJ2-1, with TRBD2 matching over 12 bases. CDR1 is MGHRA, CDR2 YSYEKL, per germline. J gave up 8 bases and V 2 bases, and 10 bases lay outside the gene matches. This CDR3 has 17 residues.

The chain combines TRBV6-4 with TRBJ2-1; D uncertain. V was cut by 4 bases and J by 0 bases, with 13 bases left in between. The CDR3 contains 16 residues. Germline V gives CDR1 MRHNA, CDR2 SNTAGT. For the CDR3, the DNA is TGTGCCAGCAGTGTAAGCGCCTATAGCTCCTACAATGAGCAGTTCTTC. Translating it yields CASSVSAYSSYNEQFF.

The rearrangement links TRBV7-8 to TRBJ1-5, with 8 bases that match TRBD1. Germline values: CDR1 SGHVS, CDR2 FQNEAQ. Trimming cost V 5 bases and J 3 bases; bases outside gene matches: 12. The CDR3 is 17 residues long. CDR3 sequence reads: CASSELARGHDNQPQHF. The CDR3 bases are TGTGCCAGCAGCGAGCTTGCCAGGGGGCACGACAATCAGCCCCAGCATTTT.

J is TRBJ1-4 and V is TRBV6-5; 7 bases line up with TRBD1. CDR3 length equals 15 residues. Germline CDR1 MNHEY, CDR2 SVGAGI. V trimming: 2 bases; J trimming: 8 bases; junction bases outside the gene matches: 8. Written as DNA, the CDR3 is TGTGCCAGCAGTTACACCACAGGGGATAGCGAAAAACTGTTTTTT. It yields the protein CASSYTTGDSEKLFF.